This T cell receptor (beta chain) comes out of a study of regulatory and conventional T cells in RAG deficiency (TCRdb year 2017). Notes on the research overall: High-throughput TCR beta sequencing was used to compare the repertoire diversity and composition of Treg, conventional CD4+ and CD8+ T cells between RAG-deficient patients and healthy controls. What the work shows at the level of the full study, not this receptor alone: Unique TCR beta sequences from Treg cells were around 100-fold fewer in Omenn syndrome and CID/AS patients than controls, versus about 10-fold for other subsets. All patient T-cell subsets had shorter CDR3 lengths; Omenn syndrome patients showed >75% Treg-Tconv repertoire overlap at nucleotide and amino acid level. In Omenn syndrome patients, sorted CD25-high CD127-low cells may represent peripherally activated cells rather than bona fide Treg cells. Some T-cell subset analyses were not performed for some subjects. RAG-deficient patients showed markedly lower Shannon entropy and higher Simpson indices than control T-cell subpopulations.

Library prep was done by the immunoSEQ multiplex PCR assay. Rearranged TCR beta chain products were amplified from the genomic DNA of sorted T-cell subsets and were then sequenced. Processing in the source paper ran as follows. Shannon entropy and Simpson indices were used to quantify the repertoire diversity of productive TCR beta rearrangements. Clonal expansion was assessed using the summed frequency of the 100 most abundant productive TCR beta clonotypes among total reads. A self-reactivity index based on amino acid usage at CDR3beta positions 6 and 7 was applied to the TRB repertoires. Two-way ANOVA was applied to the repertoire analyses, whereas Student t or Mann-Whitney tests were applied to the flow cytometric analyses. Entries here come from immuneACCESS through TCRdb and include only in-frame sequences with V and J called. Some clones fail to appear in such tables; in the studies checked, an unresolved V gene covers under half of the shortfall, and the cause of the remainder is unknown. The V and J calls and clone size are taken from that table; D and trimming were inferred from the DNA. The sample contains about 29,000 clones, over 90% of them found a single time. The ten largest clones take up about 0.17% of the sample.

The germline V gene (reference sequence) specifies MNHEY as CDR1 and SMNVEV as CDR2. CDR3 length: 13 amino acids, cysteine to phenylalanine. The only DNA kept is the CDR3, 39 bases in frame from the first base. After removal of 6 bases from V and 3 bases from J, the junction retains 4 bases not matched to a gene. Before genomic DNA extraction, conventional CD4+ T cells were purified from blood as CD25-low CD127-high cells. Seven or eight healthy control donors served as the comparison group for repertoire analyses. About this clone: What this receptor recognizes is not known. No base quality information exists; no much larger clone differs at one position.

This sample also belongs to another study, concerning regulatory T cells. Per the second study: In the multiplex PCR, 52 forward TRBV primers and 13 reverse TRBJ primers were used, and assay-based and computational corrections were applied for amplification bias. In patients, repertoires had restricted unique TRB V-J pairs and skewed V and J gene usage, with regulatory T cells showing the most marked changes. The study compared T-cell receptor beta repertoires of sorted regulatory, conventional CD4+ and CD8+ T cells between CD3G-deficient patients and healthy controls. Ficoll density separation was used to isolate peripheral blood mononuclear cells. Within the immunoSEQ assay, multiplex PCR amplified rearranged TRB loci from genomic DNA. Sequencing of the TRB amplicons was done on an Illumina HiSeq platform. Raw sequences were error-filtered and aligned to reference gene sequences by custom algorithms and were subsequently analyzed with the immunoSEQ online tools. Frequencies of productive and nonproductive TRB rearrangements were evaluated among both unique and total sequences. Prism software was used to run t tests, Mann-Whitney tests or two-way ANOVA for comparisons between groups.

The sequencing sample was made of CD25- CD4+ T cells sorted from blood. This TCR derives from a human donor in good health. The rearranged segments are TRBV27 and TRBJ2-7; 8 junctional bases match TRBD1. The sequenced DNA: TGTGCCAGCAGACGGACAGGGCTCTACGAGCAGTACTTC. This sequence encodes CASRRTGLYEQYF.